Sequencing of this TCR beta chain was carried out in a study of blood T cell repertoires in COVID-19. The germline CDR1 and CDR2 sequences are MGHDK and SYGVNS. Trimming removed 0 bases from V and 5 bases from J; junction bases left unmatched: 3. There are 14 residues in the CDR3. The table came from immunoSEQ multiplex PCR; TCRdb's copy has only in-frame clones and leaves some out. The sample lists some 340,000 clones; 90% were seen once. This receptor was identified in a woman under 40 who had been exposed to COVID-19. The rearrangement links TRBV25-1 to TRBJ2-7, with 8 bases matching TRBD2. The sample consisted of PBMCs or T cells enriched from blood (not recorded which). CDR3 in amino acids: CASSEYREGDEQYF. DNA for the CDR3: TGTGCCAGCAGTGAATATCGGGAGGGTGACGAGCAGTACTTC.